This is a list of T cell receptor beta chains from one sample in a study of spatial heterogeneity in lung cancer. TCRdb reprocessed the 5' RACE reads via MiXCR and lists one record per CDR3 protein. The table records about 4,900 distinct CDR3 sequences, around 14% of them present only once. Sequenced here: lung tumor tissue, sampled at surgery. The receptors here all came from a female donor with early-stage non-small cell lung cancer. Each CDR3 is given without its conserved first and last residue.

cdr3_length	v_call	j_call	cdr3_aa
10	TRBV6-1	TRBJ2-2	ASSGVTGELF
11	TRBV9	TRBJ2-1	ASSAGGTNEQF
10	TRBV3-1	TRBJ1-2	ASSQGRNGYT
12	TRBV20-1	TRBJ2-1	SARAGGRNNEQF
16	TRBV2	TRBJ2-2	ASSEGLAGPAGTGELF
13	TRBV20-1	TRBJ2-5	SARQGFEEMETQY
10	TRBV29-1	TRBJ2-5	SGHQSGETQY
17	TRBV5-5	TRBJ2-2	ASSISPRFGRTNGGELF
11	TRBV7-2	TRBJ2-4	ASSPERWGIQY
13	TRBV5-1	TRBJ2-7	ASSRGGGDSYEQY
12	TRBV18	TRBJ2-3	ASSPGRVRDTQY
10	TRBV29-1	TRBJ1-1	SVQGGSDVAF
14	TRBV28	TRBJ2-6	ASSPATLPGANVLT
15	TRBV6-5	TRBJ2-2	ASSPHPSGKNTGELF
14	TRBV7-2	TRBJ2-2	ASSLRTSGGTGELF
13	TRBV3-1	TRBJ1-1	ASSPLDPRNTEAF